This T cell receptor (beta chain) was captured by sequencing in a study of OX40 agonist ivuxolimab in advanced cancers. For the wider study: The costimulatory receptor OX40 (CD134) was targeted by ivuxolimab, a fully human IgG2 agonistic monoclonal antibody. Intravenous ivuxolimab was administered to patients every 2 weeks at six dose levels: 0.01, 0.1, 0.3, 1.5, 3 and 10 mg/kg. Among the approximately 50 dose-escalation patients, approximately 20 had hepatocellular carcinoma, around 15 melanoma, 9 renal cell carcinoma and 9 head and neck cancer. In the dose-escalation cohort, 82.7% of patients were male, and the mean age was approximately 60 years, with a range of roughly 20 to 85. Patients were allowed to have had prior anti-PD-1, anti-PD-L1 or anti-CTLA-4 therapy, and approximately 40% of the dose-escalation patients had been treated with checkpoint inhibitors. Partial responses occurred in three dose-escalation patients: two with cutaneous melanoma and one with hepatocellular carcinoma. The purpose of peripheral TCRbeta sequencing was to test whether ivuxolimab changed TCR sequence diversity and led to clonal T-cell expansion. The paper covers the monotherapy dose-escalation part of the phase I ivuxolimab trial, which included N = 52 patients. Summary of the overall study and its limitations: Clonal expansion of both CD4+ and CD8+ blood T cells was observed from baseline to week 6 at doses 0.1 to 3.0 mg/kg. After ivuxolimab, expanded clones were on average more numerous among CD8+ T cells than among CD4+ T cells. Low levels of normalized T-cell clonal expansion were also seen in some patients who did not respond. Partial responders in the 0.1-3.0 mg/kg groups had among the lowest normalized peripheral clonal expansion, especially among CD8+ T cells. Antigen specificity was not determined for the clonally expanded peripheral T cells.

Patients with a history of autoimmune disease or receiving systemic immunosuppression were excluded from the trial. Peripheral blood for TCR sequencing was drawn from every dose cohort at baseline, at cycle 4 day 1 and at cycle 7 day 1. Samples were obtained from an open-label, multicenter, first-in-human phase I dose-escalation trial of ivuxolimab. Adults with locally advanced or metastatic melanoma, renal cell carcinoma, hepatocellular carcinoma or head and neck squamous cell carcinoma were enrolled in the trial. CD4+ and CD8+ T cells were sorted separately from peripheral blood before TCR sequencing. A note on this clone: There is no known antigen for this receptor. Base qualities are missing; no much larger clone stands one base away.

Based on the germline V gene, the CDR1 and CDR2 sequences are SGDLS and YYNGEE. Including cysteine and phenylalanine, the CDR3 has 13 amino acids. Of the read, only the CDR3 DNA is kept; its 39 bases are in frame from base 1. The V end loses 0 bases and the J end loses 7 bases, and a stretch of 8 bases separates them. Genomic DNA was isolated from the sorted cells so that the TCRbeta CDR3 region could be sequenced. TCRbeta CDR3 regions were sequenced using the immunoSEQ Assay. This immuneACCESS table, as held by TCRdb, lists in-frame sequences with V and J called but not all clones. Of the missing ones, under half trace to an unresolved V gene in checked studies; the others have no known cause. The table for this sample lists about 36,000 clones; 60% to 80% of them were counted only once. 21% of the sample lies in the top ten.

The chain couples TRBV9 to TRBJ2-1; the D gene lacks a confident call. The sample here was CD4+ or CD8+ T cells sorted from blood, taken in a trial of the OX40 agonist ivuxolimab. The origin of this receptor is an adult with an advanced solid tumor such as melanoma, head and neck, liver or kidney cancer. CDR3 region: CASSVGARNEQFF. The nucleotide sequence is TGTGCCAGCAGCGTAGGGGCAAGGAATGAGCAGTTCTTC.